A single sample is the source of the 23 T cell receptor beta chains below, sequenced in a study of cytomegalovirus exposure and HLA in healthy donors (dated by TCRdb to the late 2010s). To prepare the library, the immunoSEQ multiplex PCR assay was applied. TCRdb took this table from immuneACCESS and kept in-frame rearrangements with V and J called. Such tables lack part of the clones; where checked against another copy, unresolved V genes explain under half of the gap, and the rest is unexplained. The sample yields over 150,000 clones; about 96% were counted once. 0.8% to 0.95% of the sample is in the top ten clones. Sequencing used PBMCs. The receptors originated from a woman between 18 and 29 years old in good health and CMV-seronegative.

The chain recombines TRBV7-9 with TRBJ1-4; 7 bases align to TRBD1. Trimming took 4 bases from V and 3 from J; bases not matched to a gene: 5. This CDR3 has 15 amino acids. Germline CDR1 reads SEHNR; CDR2 reads FQNEAQ (reference sequence). The CDR3 spells CASSSTGAPNEKLFF. The CDR3 region has the DNA TGTGCCAGCAGCTCAACAGGGGCTCCTAATGAAAAACTGTTTTTT.

V usage is TRBV30 and J usage is TRBJ2-5; D is possibly TRBD2 (6 bases). The CDR3 spans 15 residues. Trimming took off 0 bases at V and 1 base at J, with 12 bases between the two ends. Germline lookup yields CDR1 GTSNPN and CDR2 SVGIG (reference sequence). The CDR3 loop is CAWSVWRGFQETQYF. The DNA of the CDR3 is TGTGCCTGGAGTGTATGGAGGGGCTTCCAAGAGACCCAGTACTTC.

This clone was detected only a few times. The J gene is TRBJ1-6, the V gene TRBV27; D gene uncertain. This CDR3 is built from 13 residues. V gave up 3 bases and J gave up 8 bases, with 8 bases separating them. Germline V gene lookup returns CDR1 MNHEY and CDR2 SMNVEV (reference sequence). For the CDR3, the DNA is TGTGCCAGCAGTTTCCTTCGGGATTCACCCCTCCACTTT. Protein sequence: CASSFLRDSPLHF.

This chain joins TRBV7-2 and TRBJ1-4; D is unclear. This CDR3 region has 16 residues. The V end lost 5 bases, the J end lost 4 bases, and 17 bases lay between the germline ends. Per germline, CDR1 SGHTA and CDR2 FQGNSA. The CDR3 region is CASSPQAGLGNEKLFF. The CDR3 nucleotides read TGTGCCAGCAGCCCCCAGGCGGGTTTAGGTAATGAAAAACTGTTTTTT.

This clone showed up just a few times. The J gene is TRBJ2-7, the V gene TRBV6-6; 9 bases are shared with TRBD1. The CDR3 is made up of 15 amino acids. Germline loops: CDR1 MNHNY, CDR2 SVGAGI (reference sequence). V lost 4 bases and J lost 3; bases outside the gene matches: 7. For the CDR3, the DNA is TGTGCCAGCAGTTCAGAAGGGACAGGGCACTACGAGCAGTACTTC. Translated, it gives CASSSEGTGHYEQYF.

The chain joins TRBV7-2 to TRBJ1-3; the D gene is possibly TRBD1 (5 bases). V lost 5 bases and J 0 bases, leaving 17 bases between the germline ends. CDR1 SGHTA and CDR2 FQGNSA come from the germline V gene. This CDR3 has 17 residues. CDR3 sequence: CASSRGGKGGSGNTIYF. CDR3 DNA sequence: TGTGCCAGCAGCCGGGGGGGGAAGGGTGGCTCTGGAAACACCATATATTTT.

In this sample, this clone turned up once. This chain links TRBV5-6 with TRBJ1-2; D ambiguous. This CDR3 contains 15 residues. V lost 2 bases to trimming and J lost 4 bases, with 15 bases between them. Germline V lookup: CDR1 SGHDT, CDR2 YYEEEE. CDR3 in amino acids: CASSFGSDSLYGYTF. The CDR3 coding sequence is TGTGCCAGCAGCTTCGGGAGCGACTCCCTCTATGGCTACACCTTC.

The genes are TRBV7-9 and TRBJ2-5; 10 nucleotides agree with TRBD2. Germline trimming cut 3 bases from V and 4 bases from J; bases unmatched to any gene: 5. CDR1 SEHNR and CDR2 FQNEAQ come from the germline V gene (reference sequence). The CDR3 consists of 15 residues. CDR3 in amino acids: CASSFSGGTLETQYF. As DNA, the CDR3 is TGTGCCAGCAGCTTTAGCGGGGGGACGTTAGAGACCCAGTACTTC.

The chain recombines TRBV19 with TRBJ2-6; the match to TRBD1 covers 9 bases. Germline V gives CDR1 LNHDA, CDR2 SQIVND (reference sequence). This CDR3 has 18 residues. The CDR3 here is CASLRIGTGPSGANVLTF. The DNA for the CDR3 is TGTGCTTCCCTTCGGATCGGGACAGGGCCCTCTGGGGCCAACGTCCTGACTTTC.

About this clone itself: The sample has other DNA sequences that encode this CDR3 too. The chain links TRBV7-9 to TRBJ2-7; 7 nucleotides match TRBD1. The germline V gene has CDR1 SEHNR and CDR2 FQNEAQ (reference sequence). Trimming removed 4 bases from V and 2 bases from J; junction bases left unmatched: 5. The CDR3 length is 14 residues. The CDR3 protein is CASSSRQGTYEQYF. CDR3 coding DNA: TGTGCCAGCAGCTCAAGACAGGGAACCTACGAGCAGTACTTC. The full variable domain, rest sourced from reference TRBV7-9 and TRBJ2-7, is DTGVSQNPRHKITKRGQNVTFRCDPISEHNRLYWYRQTLGQGPEFLTYFQNEAQLEKSRLLSDRFSAERPKGSFSTLEIQRTEQGDSAMYLCASSSRQGTYEQYFGPGTRLTVT.

J is TRBJ2-5 and V is TRBV7-9; tentatively, D is TRBD1 (5 bases). V was pared by 5 bases and J by 0 bases, with 10 bases between. CDR1 and CDR2 from the germline V gene are SEHNR and FQNEAQ (reference sequence). The CDR3 contains 14 residues. CDR3 residues: CASSTDTNQETQYF. CDR3 nucleotides: TGTGCCAGCAGCACGGACACGAACCAAGAGACCCAGTACTTC.

This rearrangement joins TRBV9 to TRBJ2-6; tentatively, D is TRBD1 (6 bases). V lost 3 bases and J lost 4, with 14 bases in between. The CDR3 extends over 16 amino acids. CDR1 and CDR2 from the germline V gene are SGDLS and YYNGEE. The chain's CDR3 is CASSGRLGAGANVLTF. The DNA for the CDR3 is TGTGCCAGCAGCGGCAGACTGGGGGCCGGGGCCAACGTCCTGACTTTC. The variable domain in full, completed from reference TRBV9 and TRBJ2-6, reads DSGVTQTPKHLITATGQRVTLRCSPRSGDLSVYWYQQSLDQGLQFLIQYYNGEERAKGNILERFSAQQFPDLHSELNLSSLELGDSALYFCASSGRLGAGANVLTFGAGSRLTVL.

The chain carries TRBV5-6 and TRBJ1-2, with 8 bases fitting TRBD1. The trim removed 4 bases at V and 4 bases at J, leaving 12 bases unmatched. This CDR3 has 16 residues. Germline CDR1 and CDR2: SGHDT and YYEEEE. The CDR3 DNA follows: TGTGCCAGCAGCGGCGGACACCCCAGGGGGCTCTATGGCTACACCTTC. Residues: CASSGGHPRGLYGYTF.

The V call is TRBV29-1, the J call TRBJ2-7; no clear D gene. The germline V gene has CDR1 SQVTM and CDR2 ANQGSEA. CDR3 length: 15 amino acids. V lost 6 bases and J 1 base, leaving 19 bases between the germline ends. The CDR3 is CSVEVALTFSYEQYF. The CDR3 nucleotides are TGCAGCGTCGAGGTGGCACTTACGTTTTCCTACGAGCAGTACTTC.

This chain uses TRBV11-2 with TRBJ1-4; maybe TRBD1 (6 bases). Trimming took 5 bases from V and 2 from J, leaving 21 bases between them. The CDR3 has 18 residues. The V gene's germline CDR1 is SGHAT and CDR2 FQNNGV. The CDR3 spells CASSGRHTGIKTNEKLFF. CDR3 nucleotide sequence: TGTGCCAGCAGCGGGAGACATACAGGGATAAAGACTAATGAAAAACTGTTTTTT.

This chain links TRBV7-2 with TRBJ1-3; D unclear. The CDR3 is 15 residues long. Germline values: CDR1 SGHTA, CDR2 FQGNSA. Deletions cut 2 bases from V and 4 bases from J, with 12 bases between. CDR3 DNA sequence: TGTGCCAGCAGCTTACCTAGAGAGAAAGGAAACACCATATATTTT. Its protein is CASSLPREKGNTIYF.

The V gene is TRBV5-1, the J gene TRBJ2-1; the match to TRBD2 covers 16 bases. The ends lost 7 bases at V and 6 bases at J; junction bases unmatched: 1. This CDR3 contains 14 residues. Germline CDR1 is SGHRS and CDR2 is YFSETQ. The CDR3 loop is CASGTSGGANEQFF. Written as DNA, the CDR3 is TGCGCCAGCGGGACTAGCGGGGGGGCCAATGAGCAGTTCTTC. Looking up the rest from reference TRBV5-1 and TRBJ2-1 gives the full variable domain: KAGVTQTPRYLIKTRGQQVTLSCSPISGHRSVSWYQQTPGQGLQFLFEYFSETQRNKGNFPGRFSGRQFSNSRSEMNVSTLELGDSALYLCASGTSGGANEQFFGPGTRLTVL.

The chain links TRBV9 to TRBJ2-2; 7 bases map to TRBD2. V lost 1 base and J lost 2; bases outside the gene matches: 5. The CDR3 totals 16 residues. Germline loops: CDR1 SGDLS, CDR2 YYNGEE. CDR3 sequence reads: CASSVRTSDNTGELFF. DNA for the CDR3: TGTGCCAGCAGCGTAAGGACTAGTGATAACACCGGGGAGCTGTTTTTT.

The chain joins TRBV7-6 to TRBJ2-2, with D perhaps matching TRBD2 (5 bases). V was cut by 2 bases and J by 10 bases, with 20 bases left in between. CDR1 is SGHVS and CDR2 is FNYEAQ in the germline V gene. The CDR3 extends over 16 amino acids. For the CDR3, the DNA is TGTGCCAGCAGCTTAAGGGCAGCGGTCCCCCCGGAGGAGCTGTTTTTT. Protein: CASSLRAAVPPEELFF.

The chain combines TRBV30 with TRBJ1-2; 7 bases fit TRBD1. The J segment lost 8 bases and the V segment lost 3 bases, leaving 9 bases of the junction unmatched. CDR3 length: 13 amino acids. Germline V CDR1 and CDR2: GTSNPN, SVGIG (reference sequence). CDR3 coding DNA: TGTGCCTGGAGCCGTACAGGGGCTCGGGGCTACACCTTC. The encoded protein is CAWSRTGARGYTF.

Only one count was recorded for this clone. This chain uses TRBV12-5 with TRBJ1-2, with TRBD1 matching over 7 bases. Trimming at V came to 6 bases and at J to 7 bases, leaving 8 bases not matched to a gene. This CDR3 spans 13 amino acids. In germline, CDR1 is LGHNT, CDR2 FRNRAP. CDR3 protein: CASGIGGAGGYTF. The CDR3 bases are TGTGCTAGTGGCATAGGGGGCGCAGGTGGCTACACCTTC.

As DNA, the CDR3 is TGCGCCAGCAGCCAAGAAGCAAGCGGGCCTAGCACAGATACGCAGTATTTT. As protein: CASSQEASGPSTDTQYF. The V and J genes are TRBV4-3 and TRBJ2-3; D perhaps matches TRBD2 (6 bases). Germline lookup yields CDR1 LGHNA and CDR2 YSLEER. The ends were cut back, 0 bases at V and 0 bases at J, with 13 bases in the middle. The length of the CDR3 is 17 residues.

The genes are TRBV7-2 and TRBJ2-3, with D unresolved. Deletions cut 8 bases from V and 2 bases from J, with 5 bases between. CDR3 size: 11 residues. Germline V gene sequence: CDR1 SGHTA, CDR2 FQGNSA. The CDR3 DNA reads as TGTGCCAGCTCCCACACAGATACGCAGTATTTT. It translates to CASSHTDTQYF.